The sequence of this TCR beta chain was determined in a study of T cell responses to AZD1222 COVID-19 vaccine. Findings and caveats of the study: Across spike, vaccine-associated CD4 TCRs were found, dominant at 160-218 and 743-854. Compared with day 0, the breadth and depth of the Spike-specific TCR repertoire rose significantly after two doses of AZD1222. Clonal diversity was possibly underestimated; the donors were predominantly white British and more often female. Only five or six individuals given AZD1222 were seropositive at baseline.

Clones were read by immunoSEQ multiplex PCR, and TCRdb kept only the in-frame ones, dropping some. The top ten clones hold around 15% of a sample with more than 85,000 clones, about 89% of them seen once. This CDR3 is 15 amino acids long. Germline CDR1 is MDHEN and CDR2 is SYDVKM. V was pared by 7 bases and J by 1 base, with 11 bases between. Of note for this clone: Its antigen is still unknown.

The TCR sequence derives from an adult in good health. The V and J genes are TRBV28 and TRBJ2-6; TRBD2 might be the D (6 bases). This sample comprised peripheral blood, obtained on day 0 of AZD1222 vaccination. The CDR3 nucleotides are TGTGCCAGCACTCGTGGGACTTCTGGGGCCAACGTCCTGACTTTC. Translated, it gives CASTRGTSGANVLTF.